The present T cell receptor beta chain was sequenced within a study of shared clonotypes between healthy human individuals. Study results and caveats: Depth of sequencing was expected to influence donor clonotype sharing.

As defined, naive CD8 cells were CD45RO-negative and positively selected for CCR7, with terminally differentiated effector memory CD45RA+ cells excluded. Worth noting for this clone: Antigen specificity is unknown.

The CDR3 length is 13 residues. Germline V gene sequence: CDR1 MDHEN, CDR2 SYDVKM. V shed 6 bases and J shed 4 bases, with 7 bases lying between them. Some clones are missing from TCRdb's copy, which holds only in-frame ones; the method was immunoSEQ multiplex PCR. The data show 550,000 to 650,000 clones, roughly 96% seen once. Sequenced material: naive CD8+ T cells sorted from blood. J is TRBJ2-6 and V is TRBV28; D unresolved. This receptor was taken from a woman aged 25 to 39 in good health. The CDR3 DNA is TGTGCCAGCAGCCCCCCCGGGGCCAACGTCCTGACTTTC. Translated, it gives CASSPPGANVLTF.